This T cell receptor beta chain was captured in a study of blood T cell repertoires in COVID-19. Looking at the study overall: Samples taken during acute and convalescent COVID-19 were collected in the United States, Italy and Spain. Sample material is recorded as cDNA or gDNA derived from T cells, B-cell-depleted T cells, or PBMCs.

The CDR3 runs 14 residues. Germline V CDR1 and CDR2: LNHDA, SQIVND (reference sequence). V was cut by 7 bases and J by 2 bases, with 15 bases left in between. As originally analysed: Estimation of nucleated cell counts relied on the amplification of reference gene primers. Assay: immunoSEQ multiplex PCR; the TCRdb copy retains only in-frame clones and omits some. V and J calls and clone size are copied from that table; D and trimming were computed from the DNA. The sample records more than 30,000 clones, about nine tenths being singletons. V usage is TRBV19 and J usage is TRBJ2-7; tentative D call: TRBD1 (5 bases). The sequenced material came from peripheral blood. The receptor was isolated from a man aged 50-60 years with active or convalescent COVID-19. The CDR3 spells CASKEPGPPYEQYF. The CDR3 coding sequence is TGTGCCAGTAAGGAGCCAGGGCCTCCCTACGAGCAGTACTTC.